The rows below give T cell receptor beta chains drawn from one sample of a study of Ad26.COV2.S vaccination and SARS-CoV-2 variants. Some clones are missing from TCRdb's copy, which holds only in-frame ones; the method was immunoSEQ multiplex PCR. The sample contains 300,000 to 500,000 clones, roughly nine tenths of which appear only once. The sequenced sample was peripheral blood, obtained in a trial of Ad26.COV2.S vaccine versus placebo. The source of these receptors is a person between 18 and 59 years old who received the Ad26.COV2.S COVID-19 vaccine or a placebo. Both conserved end residues are part of each CDR3. D genes are given only for firm matches. Only part of the rows carry a size: once, few, many, or a class if the clone is expanded.

d_call clone_size j_call v_call cdr3_aa cdr3_nt
TRBD1 NA TRBJ1-2 TRBV12-3/TRBV12-4 CASANRGTGYTF TGTGCCAGCGCGAACAGGGGGACGGGCTACACCTTC
TRBD2 NA TRBJ2-1 TRBV2 CAIDVSGGIDEQFF TGTGCCATAGATGTTAGCGGGGGGATAGACGAGCAGTTCTTC
TRBD2 NA TRBJ2-5 TRBV7-9 CASRDSSGGAQTQYF TGTGCCAGCAGGGATTCTAGCGGGGGGGCGCAGACCCAGTACTTC
NA NA TRBJ2-3 TRBV5-1 CASSLGVRTDTQYF TGCGCCAGCAGCTTGGGGGTGCGCACAGATACGCAGTATTTT
NA NA TRBJ1-2 TRBV6-5 CASKRREDGGYTF TGTGCCAGCAAACGCAGGGAGGACGGAGGCTACACCTTC
TRBD1 NA TRBJ2-7 TRBV5-1 CASSQVTGAYEQYF TGCGCCAGCAGCCAGGTGACAGGGGCCTACGAGCAGTACTTC
NA NA TRBJ1-2 TRBV11-2 CASSLVPGDGYTF TGTGCCAGCAGCTTAGTCCCAGGGGATGGCTACACCTTC
TRBD1 NA TRBJ2-7 TRBV18 CASSPTGAYEQYF TGTGCCAGCTCACCAACAGGGGCCTACGAGCAGTACTTC
NA NA TRBJ2-1 TRBV19 CASQGGTPYNEQFF TGTGCCAGCCAGGGTGGGACACCTTACAATGAGCAGTTCTTC
TRBD2 NA TRBJ2-3 TRBV5-8 CASSSDFRGGALTDTQYF TGTGCCAGCAGCTCCGATTTCCGGGGGGGAGCCCTCACAGATACGCAGTATTTT
TRBD1 NA TRBJ1-6 TRBV3-1/TRBV3-2 CASSQGQGARSPLHF TGTGCCAGCAGCCAAGGACAGGGGGCGCGTTCACCCCTCCACTTT
TRBD1 NA TRBJ1-6 TRBV15 CATSSSGTAYNSPLHF TGTGCCACCAGCAGCTCCGGGACAGCTTATAATTCACCCCTCCACTTT
TRBD2 NA TRBJ2-7 TRBV6-5 CASTLASGGPREQYF TGTGCCAGCACTCTGGCTAGCGGGGGGCCCCGGGAGCAGTACTTC
NA NA TRBJ1-1 TRBV29-1 CSVGVIRRGLKAFF TGCAGCGTTGGGGTTATCCGCCGGGGCCTGAAAGCTTTCTTT
NA NA TRBJ2-7 TRBV18 CASSSNPREQYF TGTGCCAGCTCATCTAACCCTCGCGAGCAGTACTTC
TRBD1 once TRBJ1-1 TRBV6-5 CASSYTGVGTEAFF TGTGCCAGCAGTTACACAGGGGTGGGCACTGAAGCTTTCTTT
TRBD1 NA TRBJ1-3 TRBV4-3 CASSLRTGGPPEDSGNTIYF TGCGCCAGCAGCCTTAGGACAGGGGGCCCCCCTGAAGACTCTGGAAACACCATATATTTT
NA NA TRBJ1-4 TRBV5-1 CASSLNAGTNEKLFF TGCGCCAGCAGCCTAAACGCAGGGACTAATGAAAAACTGTTTTTT
NA NA TRBJ2-4 TRBV7-2 CASSTTGFLAKNIQYF TGTGCCAGCAGTACTACAGGATTCCTAGCCAAAAACATTCAGTACTTC
NA NA TRBJ2-6 TRBV11-2 CASSLDIGLSGANVLTF TGTGCCAGCAGCTTAGATATAGGCCTCTCTGGGGCCAACGTCCTGACTTTC
NA few TRBJ1-3 TRBV2 CASSEDSSDTIYF TGTGCCAGCAGTGAAGATAGTTCGGACACCATATATTTT
NA NA TRBJ1-1 TRBV18 CASSPDPEGTEAFF TGTGCCAGCTCACCAGACCCCGAAGGAACTGAAGCTTTCTTT
NA NA TRBJ1-1 TRBV7-2 CASSLVAGIPNTEAFF TGTGCCAGCAGCTTAGTGGCGGGGATACCGAACACTGAAGCTTTCTTT
NA NA TRBJ1-2 TRBV7-8 CASSYRVGNRYGYTF TGTGCCAGCAGCTACCGGGTAGGAAATCGATATGGCTACACCTTC
NA NA TRBJ2-6 TRBV15 CATRDTLSGANVLTF TGTGCCACCAGGGACACACTTTCTGGGGCCAACGTCCTGACTTTC
TRBD1 NA TRBJ2-1 TRBV4-3 CASSHGIGTANNEQFF TGCGCCAGCAGCCATGGTATCGGGACAGCCAACAATGAGCAGTTCTTC
NA NA TRBJ2-5 TRBV7-2 CASSSTRDGETQYF TGTGCCAGCAGCTCCACCCGTGACGGGGAGACCCAGTACTTC
NA NA TRBJ1-4 TRBV6-4 CASSDRVVATNEKLFF TGTGCCAGCAGTGACAGGGTAGTTGCAACTAATGAAAAACTGTTTTTT
NA few TRBJ1-2 TRBV27 CASSSLGNYGYTF TGTGCCAGCAGTTCGCTGGGAAACTATGGCTACACCTTC
NA NA TRBJ2-1 TRBV3-1/TRBV3-2 CASSQEAGTYNEQFF TGTGCCAGCAGCCAAGAGGCGGGGACCTACAATGAGCAGTTCTTC
TRBD2 NA TRBJ2-5 TRBV3-1/TRBV3-2 CASSRVAGGTPKTQYF TGTGCCAGCAGCCGAGTAGCGGGGGGAACCCCTAAGACCCAGTACTTC
NA NA TRBJ1-5 TRBV2 CASNLVRDNQPQHF TGTGCCAGCAACTTGGTCAGGGACAATCAGCCCCAGCATTTT
NA NA TRBJ2-3 TRBV5-6 CASSLKGADTQYF TGTGCCAGCAGCTTAAAGGGCGCCGATACGCAGTATTTT
NA NA TRBJ2-7 TRBV10-3 CAIRPDPAYEQYF TGTGCCATCAGACCGGATCCGGCCTACGAGCAGTACTTC
TRBD1 NA TRBJ2-3 TRBV5-1 CASRFGTDDTQYF TGCGCCAGCAGATTCGGGACAGACGATACGCAGTATTTT
NA NA TRBJ2-1 TRBV7-9 CASRMTGSSYNEQFF TGTGCCAGCAGGATGACAGGCAGCTCCTACAATGAGCAGTTCTTC
TRBD2 NA TRBJ2-5 TRBV4-1 CASSLRIAGGEETQYF TGCGCCAGCAGCCTGAGAATAGCGGGGGGGGAAGAGACCCAGTACTTC
NA NA TRBJ2-7 TRBV18 CASSPDNAAYEQYF TGTGCCAGCTCACCGGATAACGCTGCCTACGAGCAGTACTTC
NA NA TRBJ2-2 TRBV2 CASAWDGRWDTGELFF TGTGCCAGCGCCTGGGACGGACGGTGGGACACCGGGGAGCTGTTTTTT
TRBD1 NA TRBJ1-5 TRBV20-1 CSASLPTGDPYQPQHF TGCAGTGCTAGTCTCCCGACAGGGGACCCCTATCAGCCCCAGCATTTT
TRBD2 NA TRBJ2-2 TRBV29-1 CSGQLAGGTGELFF TGCAGCGGGCAACTAGCGGGGGGAACCGGGGAGCTGTTTTTT
TRBD2 NA TRBJ2-3 TRBV4-1 CASSQGVRGAATDTQYF TGCGCCAGCAGCCAAGGAGTGCGGGGGGCTGCCACAGATACGCAGTATTTT
NA NA TRBJ1-3 TRBV6-6 CASSITPSSGNTIYF TGTGCCAGCAGTATCACGCCTAGCTCTGGAAACACCATATATTTT
TRBD1 NA TRBJ2-7 TRBV3-1/TRBV3-2 CASSNGQGTYEQYF TGTGCCAGCAGCAACGGACAGGGGACCTACGAGCAGTACTTC
NA NA TRBJ1-3 TRBV4-1 CASSQVSSELGNTIYF TGCGCCAGCAGCCAAGTAAGTTCGGAGCTCGGAAACACCATATATTTT
NA few TRBJ1-3 TRBV7-8 CASSSAGASSGNTIYF TGTGCCAGCAGCTCCGCAGGAGCCAGCTCTGGAAACACCATATATTTT
NA few TRBJ1-2 TRBV19 CASMIGDEEGANYGYTF TGTGCCAGTATGATTGGGGATGAGGAGGGAGCTAACTATGGCTACACCTTC
TRBD1 NA TRBJ2-3 TRBV4-1 CASSQGDRASTDTQYF TGCGCCAGCAGCCAAGGGGACAGGGCTAGCACAGATACGCAGTATTTT
NA NA TRBJ1-4 TRBV29-1 CSVLGNREGVREKLFF TGCAGCGTTCTAGGGAACAGGGAGGGAGTACGTGAAAAACTGTTTTTT
TRBD2 NA TRBJ2-1 TRBV6-6 CASSRGTSGGSSYNEQFF TGTGCCAGCAGTCGGGGGACTAGCGGGGGAAGCTCCTACAATGAGCAGTTCTTC
TRBD1 NA TRBJ2-7 TRBV11-2 CASSETQGLPYEQYF TGTGCCAGCAGCGAGACACAGGGGCTACCCTACGAGCAGTACTTC
NA NA TRBJ1-3 TRBV30 CALGYSGNTIYF TGTGCTTTAGGGTATTCTGGAAACACCATATATTTT
NA NA TRBJ2-7 TRBV6-1 CASSEALAGRSYEQYF TGTGCCAGCAGTGAAGCGTTGGCAGGCCGCTCCTACGAGCAGTACTTC
TRBD2 NA TRBJ2-1 TRBV7-2 CASSGGLAGAYQQFF TGTGCCAGCAGCGGGGGACTAGCGGGGGCCTATCAGCAGTTCTTC